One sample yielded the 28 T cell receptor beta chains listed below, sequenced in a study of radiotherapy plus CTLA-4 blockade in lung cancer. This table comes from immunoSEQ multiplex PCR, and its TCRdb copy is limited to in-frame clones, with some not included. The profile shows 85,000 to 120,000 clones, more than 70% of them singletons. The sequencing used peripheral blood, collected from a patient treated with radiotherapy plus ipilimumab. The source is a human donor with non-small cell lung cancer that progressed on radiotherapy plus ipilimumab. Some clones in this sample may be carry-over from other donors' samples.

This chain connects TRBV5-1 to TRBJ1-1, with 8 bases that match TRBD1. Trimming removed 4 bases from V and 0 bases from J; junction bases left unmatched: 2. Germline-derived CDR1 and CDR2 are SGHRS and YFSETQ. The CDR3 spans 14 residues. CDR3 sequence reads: CASSQQGVNTEAFF. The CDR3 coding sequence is TGCGCCAGCAGCCAACAGGGGGTGAACACTGAAGCTTTCTTT.

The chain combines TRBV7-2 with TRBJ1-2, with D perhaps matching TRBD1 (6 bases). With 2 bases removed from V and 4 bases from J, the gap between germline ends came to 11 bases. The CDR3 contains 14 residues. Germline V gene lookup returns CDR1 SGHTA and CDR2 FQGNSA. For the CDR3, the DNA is TGTGCCAGCAGCTTAAACAGGGAGACCTATGGCTACACCTTC. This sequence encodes CASSLNRETYGYTF.

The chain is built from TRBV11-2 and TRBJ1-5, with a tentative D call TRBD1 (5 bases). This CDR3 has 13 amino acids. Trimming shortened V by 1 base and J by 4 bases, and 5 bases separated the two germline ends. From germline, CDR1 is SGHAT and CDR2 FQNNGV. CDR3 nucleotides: TGTGCCAGCAGCTTAGGACAGAATCAGCCCCAGCATTTT. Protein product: CASSLGQNQPQHF.

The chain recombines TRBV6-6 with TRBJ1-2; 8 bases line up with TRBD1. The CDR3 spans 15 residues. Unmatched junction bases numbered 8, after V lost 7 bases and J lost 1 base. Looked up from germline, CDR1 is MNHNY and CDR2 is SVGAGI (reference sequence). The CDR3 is CASTPRDRYNYGYTF. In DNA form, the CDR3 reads TGTGCCAGCACCCCCCGGGACAGGTATAACTATGGCTACACCTTC.

CDR3 nucleotide sequence: TGTGCCAGCCACCCAGGGGGGGGCCTCTACGAGCAGTACTTC. Translating it yields CASHPGGGLYEQYF. The chain carries TRBV6-1 and TRBJ2-7; D possibly uses TRBD1 or TRBD2 (7 bases each). CDR1 MNHNS and CDR2 SASEGT come from the germline V gene. Trimming stripped 8 bases from V and 3 bases from J, with 17 bases between. The CDR3 sequence is 14 residues long.

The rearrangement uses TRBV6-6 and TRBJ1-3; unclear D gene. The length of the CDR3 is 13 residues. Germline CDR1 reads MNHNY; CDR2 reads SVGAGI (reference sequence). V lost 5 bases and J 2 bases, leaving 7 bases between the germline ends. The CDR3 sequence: CASSVRTGNTIYF. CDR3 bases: TGTGCCAGCAGTGTCAGAACTGGAAACACCATATATTTT.

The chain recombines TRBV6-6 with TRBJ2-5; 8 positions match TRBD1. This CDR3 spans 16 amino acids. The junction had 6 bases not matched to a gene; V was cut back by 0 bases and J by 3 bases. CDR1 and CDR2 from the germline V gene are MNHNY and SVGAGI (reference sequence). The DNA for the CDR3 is TGTGCCAGCAGTTACTCCGGGACAGGAATAAAAGAGACCCAGTACTTC. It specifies CASSYSGTGIKETQYF.

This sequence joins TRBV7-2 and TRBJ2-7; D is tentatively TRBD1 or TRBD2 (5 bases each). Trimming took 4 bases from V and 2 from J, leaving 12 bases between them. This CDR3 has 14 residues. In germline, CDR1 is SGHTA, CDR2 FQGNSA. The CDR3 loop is CASSYRDGTYEQYF. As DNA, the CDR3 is TGTGCCAGCAGCTATAGGGACGGCACCTACGAGCAGTACTTC.

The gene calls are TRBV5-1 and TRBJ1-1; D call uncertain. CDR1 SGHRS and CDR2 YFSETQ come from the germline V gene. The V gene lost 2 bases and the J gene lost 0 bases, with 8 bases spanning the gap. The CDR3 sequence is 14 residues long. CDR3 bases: TGCGCCAGCAGCTTAAAGTCGATGAACACTGAAGCTTTCTTT. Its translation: CASSLKSMNTEAFF.

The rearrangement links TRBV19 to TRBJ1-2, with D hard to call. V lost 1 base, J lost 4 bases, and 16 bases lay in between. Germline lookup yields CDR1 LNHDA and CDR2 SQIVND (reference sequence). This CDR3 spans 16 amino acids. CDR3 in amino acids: CASSIAPNPTVYGYTF. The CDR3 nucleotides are TGTGCCAGTAGTATAGCCCCAAATCCCACCGTCTATGGCTACACCTTC.

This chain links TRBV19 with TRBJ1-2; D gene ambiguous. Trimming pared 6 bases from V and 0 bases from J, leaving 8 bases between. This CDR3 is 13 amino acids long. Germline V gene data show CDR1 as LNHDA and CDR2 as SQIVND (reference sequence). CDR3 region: CASRFDPNYGYTF. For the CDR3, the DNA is TGTGCCAGTAGATTCGATCCTAACTATGGCTACACCTTC.

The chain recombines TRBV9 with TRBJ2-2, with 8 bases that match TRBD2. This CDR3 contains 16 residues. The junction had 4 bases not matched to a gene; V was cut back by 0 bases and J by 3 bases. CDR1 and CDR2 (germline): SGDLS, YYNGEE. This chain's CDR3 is CASSVAGGADTGELFF. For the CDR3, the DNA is TGTGCCAGCAGCGTAGCCGGGGGGGCCGACACCGGGGAGCTGTTTTTT.

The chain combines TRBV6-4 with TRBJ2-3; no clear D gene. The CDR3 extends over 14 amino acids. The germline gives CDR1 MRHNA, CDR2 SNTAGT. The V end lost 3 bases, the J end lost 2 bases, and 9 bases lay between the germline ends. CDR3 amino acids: CASSEGETTDTQYF. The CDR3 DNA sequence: TGTGCCAGCAGTGAAGGCGAAACCACAGATACGCAGTATTTT.

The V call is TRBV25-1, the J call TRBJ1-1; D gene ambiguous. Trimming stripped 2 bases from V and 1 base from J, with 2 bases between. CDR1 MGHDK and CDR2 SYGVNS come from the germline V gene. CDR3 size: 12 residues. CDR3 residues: CASSEGNTEAFF. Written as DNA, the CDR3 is TGTGCCAGCAGTGAAGGGAACACTGAAGCTTTCTTT.

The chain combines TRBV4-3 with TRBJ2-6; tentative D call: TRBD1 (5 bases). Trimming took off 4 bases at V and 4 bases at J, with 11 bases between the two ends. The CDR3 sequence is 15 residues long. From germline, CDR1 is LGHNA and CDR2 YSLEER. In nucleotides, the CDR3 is TGCGCCAGCAGCCGAGCAGGGCAAGGGGCCAACGTCCTGACTTTC. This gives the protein CASSRAGQGANVLTF.

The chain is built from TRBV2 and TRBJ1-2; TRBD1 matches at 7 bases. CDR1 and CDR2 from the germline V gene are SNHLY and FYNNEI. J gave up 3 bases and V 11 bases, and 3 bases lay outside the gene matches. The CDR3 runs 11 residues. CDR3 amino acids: CAWGQYYGYTF. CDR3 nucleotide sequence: TGTGCCTGGGGACAGTACTATGGCTACACCTTC.

The CDR3 bases are TGTGCCAGCAGTTTATTCTTGGGTGGCTACACCTTC. Protein: CASSLFLGGYTF. The chain couples TRBV28 to TRBJ1-2, with D unresolved. Trimming left V 1 base short and J 7 bases short, with 7 bases between. CDR3 length: 12 residues. CDR1 and CDR2 (germline): MDHEN, SYDVKM.

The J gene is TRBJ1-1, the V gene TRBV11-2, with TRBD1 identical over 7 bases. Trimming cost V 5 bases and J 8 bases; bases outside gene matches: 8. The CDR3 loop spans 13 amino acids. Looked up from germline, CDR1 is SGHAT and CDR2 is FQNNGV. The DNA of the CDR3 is TGTGCCAGCAGCCTTGGGACAGTTTACGAAGCTTTCTTT. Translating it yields CASSLGTVYEAFF.

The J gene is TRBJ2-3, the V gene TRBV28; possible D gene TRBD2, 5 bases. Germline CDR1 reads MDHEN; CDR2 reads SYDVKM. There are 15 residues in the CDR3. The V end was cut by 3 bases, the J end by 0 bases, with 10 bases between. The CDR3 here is CASSFGSVSTDTQYF. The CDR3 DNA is TGTGCCAGCAGTTTTGGGAGCGTAAGCACAGATACGCAGTATTTT. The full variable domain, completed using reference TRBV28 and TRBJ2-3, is DVKVTQSSRYLVKRTGEKVFLECVQDMDHENMFWYRQDPGLGLRLIYFSYDVKMKEKGDIPEGYSVSREKKERFSLILESASTNQTSMYLCASSFGSVSTDTQYFGPGTRLTVL.

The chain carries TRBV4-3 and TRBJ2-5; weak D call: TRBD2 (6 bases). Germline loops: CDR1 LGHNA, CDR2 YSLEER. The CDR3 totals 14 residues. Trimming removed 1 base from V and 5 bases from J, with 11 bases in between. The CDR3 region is CASSQALASETQYF. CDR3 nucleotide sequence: TGCGCCAGCAGCCAAGCACTAGCATCGGAGACCCAGTACTTC.

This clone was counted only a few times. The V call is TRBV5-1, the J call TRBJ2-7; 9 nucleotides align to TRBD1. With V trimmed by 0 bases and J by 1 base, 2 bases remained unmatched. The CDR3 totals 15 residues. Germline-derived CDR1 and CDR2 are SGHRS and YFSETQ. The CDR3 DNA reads TGCGCCAGCAGCTTGGGGGGACAGGGTTCCTACGAGCAGTACTTC. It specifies CASSLGGQGSYEQYF.

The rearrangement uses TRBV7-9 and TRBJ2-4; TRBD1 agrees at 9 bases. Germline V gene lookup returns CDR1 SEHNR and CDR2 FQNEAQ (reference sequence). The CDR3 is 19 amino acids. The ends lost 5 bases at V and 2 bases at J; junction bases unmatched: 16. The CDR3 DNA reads TGTGCCAGCAGCCCGCAGTACGATCCGACAGGGGGGTCCAAAAACATTCAGTACTTC. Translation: CASSPQYDPTGGSKNIQYF.

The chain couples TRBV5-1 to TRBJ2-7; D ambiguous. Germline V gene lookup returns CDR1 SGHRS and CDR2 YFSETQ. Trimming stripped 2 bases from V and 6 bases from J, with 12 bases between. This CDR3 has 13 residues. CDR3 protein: CASSFGPVGEQYF. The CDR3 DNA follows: TGCGCCAGCAGCTTCGGCCCCGTGGGCGAGCAGTACTTC.

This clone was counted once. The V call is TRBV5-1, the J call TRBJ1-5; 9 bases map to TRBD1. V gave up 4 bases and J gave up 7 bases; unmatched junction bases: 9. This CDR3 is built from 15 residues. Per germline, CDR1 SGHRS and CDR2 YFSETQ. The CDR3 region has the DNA TGCGCCAGCAGCCCGTTTACAGGGGGCGGACAGCCCCAGCATTTT. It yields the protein CASSPFTGGGQPQHF.

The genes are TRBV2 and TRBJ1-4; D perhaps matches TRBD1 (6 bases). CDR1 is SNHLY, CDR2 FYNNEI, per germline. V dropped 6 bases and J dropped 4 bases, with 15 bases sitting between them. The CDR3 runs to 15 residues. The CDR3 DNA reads TGTGCCAGCAGCATCGGGACAACACTTAATGAAAAACTGTTTTTT. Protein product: CASSIGTTLNEKLFF.

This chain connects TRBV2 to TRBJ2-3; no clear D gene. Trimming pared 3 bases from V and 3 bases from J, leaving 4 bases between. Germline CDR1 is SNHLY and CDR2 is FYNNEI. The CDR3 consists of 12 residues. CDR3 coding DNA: TGTGCCAGCAGTGAGGGTACAGATACGCAGTATTTT. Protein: CASSEGTDTQYF.

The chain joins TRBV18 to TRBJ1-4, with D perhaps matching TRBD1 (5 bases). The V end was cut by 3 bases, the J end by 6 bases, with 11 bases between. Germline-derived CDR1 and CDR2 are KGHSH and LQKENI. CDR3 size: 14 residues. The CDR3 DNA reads TGTGCCAGCTCACCGGGCAGGGTGGATGAAAAACTGTTTTTT. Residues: CASSPGRVDEKLFF. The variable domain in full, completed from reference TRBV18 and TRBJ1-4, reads NAGVMQNPRHLVRRRGQEARLRCSPMKGHSHVYWYRQLPEEGLKFMVYLQKENIIDESGMPKERFSAEFPKEGPSILRIQQVVRGDSAAYFCASSPGRVDEKLFFGSGTQLSVL.

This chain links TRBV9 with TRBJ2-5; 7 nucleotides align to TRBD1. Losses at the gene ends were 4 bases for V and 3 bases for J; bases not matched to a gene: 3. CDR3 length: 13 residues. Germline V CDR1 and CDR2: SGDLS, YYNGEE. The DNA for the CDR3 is TGTGCCAGCAGCCCCGGGACAGAAGAGACCCAGTACTTC. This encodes CASSPGTEETQYF. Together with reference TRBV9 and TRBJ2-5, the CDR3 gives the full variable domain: DSGVTQTPKHLITATGQRVTLRCSPRSGDLSVYWYQQSLDQGLQFLIQYYNGEERAKGNILERFSAQQFPDLHSELNLSSLELGDSALYFCASSPGTEETQYFGPGTRLLVL.